This T cell receptor beta chain was captured in a study of shared clonotypes between healthy human individuals. The CDR3 loop spans 14 amino acids. V shed 5 bases and J 4 bases; nucleotides not matched to a gene: 4. Germline CDR1 SEHNR, CDR2 FQNEAQ (reference sequence). The data were produced by immunoSEQ multiplex PCR, yet TCRdb's version contains in-frame clones alone and is incomplete. The table has hundreds of thousands of clones, 60% to 75% seen once. The clonotype was recovered from a woman in her 30s in good health. The V and J genes are TRBV7-9 and TRBJ2-7; 11 bases match TRBD1. Sequenced sample: memory CD4+ T cells sorted from blood. The subset is: CD45RA-negative fraction. The chain's CDR3 is CASSRGQGVYEQYF. CDR3 sequence (DNA): TGTGCCAGCAGCCGGGGACAGGGGGTATACGAGCAGTACTTC.